Below, 24 T cell receptor beta chains from the same sample are listed, as sequenced in a study of control samples from healthy donors and cancer patients. The table came from immunoSEQ multiplex PCR; TCRdb's copy has only in-frame clones and leaves some out. The repertoire has 95,000 to 130,000 clones, roughly 92% of them found once; the top ten carry more than 2%. The sequenced sample was blood. These receptors were taken from a man aged 25 to 40 in good health.

The genes are TRBV4-2 and TRBJ2-3; tentative D call: TRBD2 (6 bases). Trimming removed 0 bases from V and 0 bases from J, with 16 bases in between. The CDR3 is 18 amino acids. The germline CDR1 and CDR2 sequences are LGHNA and YNFKEQ. The CDR3 nucleotides read TGTGCCAGCAGCCAAGATCGCAGGGACTTAGTTAGCACAGATACGCAGTATTTT. Translating it yields CASSQDRRDLVSTDTQYF.

V usage is TRBV29-1 and J usage is TRBJ2-5; TRBD1 matches at 9 bases. Germline V gene sequence: CDR1 SQVTM, CDR2 ANQGSEA. This CDR3 spans 15 amino acids. The CDR3 DNA reads TGCAGACGACCTATGGGACAGGGAGGGAGAGAGACCCAGTACTTC. This sequence encodes CRRPMGQGGRETQYF.

This chain uses TRBV30 with TRBJ1-2; 7 bases match TRBD1. CDR3 length: 13 amino acids. V trimming: 5 bases; J trimming: 4 bases; junction bases outside the gene matches: 7. Germline loops: CDR1 GTSNPN, CDR2 SVGIG (reference sequence). The CDR3 reads CAWGHGTVYGYTF. The CDR3 coding sequence is TGTGCCTGGGGACACGGGACAGTCTATGGCTACACCTTC.

The chain carries TRBV2 and TRBJ2-3, with a weak D call TRBD1 (6 bases). CDR1 is SNHLY and CDR2 is FYNNEI in the germline V gene. The CDR3 runs to 16 residues. V lost 4 bases and J lost 3, with 17 bases in between. The CDR3 region has the DNA TGTGCCAGCAGTGCTGTACAGGGATTTAGTACAGATACGCAGTATTTT. It codes for CASSAVQGFSTDTQYF. Full variable domain (rest looked up from reference TRBV2 and TRBJ2-3): EPEVTQTPSHQVTQMGQEVILRCVPISNHLYFYWYRQILGQKVEFLVSFYNNEISEKSEIFDDQFSVERPDGSNFTLKIRSTKLEDSAMYFCASSAVQGFSTDTQYFGPGTRLTVL.

The genes are TRBV28 and TRBJ1-1, with TRBD1 as a possible D gene (6 bases). V shed 6 bases and J shed 8 bases, with 13 bases lying between them. Germline lookup yields CDR1 MDHEN and CDR2 SYDVKM. CDR3 length: 12 residues. The CDR3 nucleotides read TGTGCCAGCAGACTCACAGGGTTGGAAGCTTTCTTT. It encodes CASRLTGLEAFF.

V and J are TRBV9 and TRBJ2-5, with TRBD1 matching over 11 bases. The CDR3 is 13 amino acids. Germline V gene sequence: CDR1 SGDLS, CDR2 YYNGEE. J was trimmed by 5 bases and V by 9 bases; bases with no gene match: 6. CDR3 amino acids: CAIRTGGVETQYF. CDR3 coding DNA: TGTGCCATCCGGACAGGGGGCGTCGAGACCCAGTACTTC. The full variable domain, completed using reference TRBV9 and TRBJ2-5, is DSGVTQTPKHLITATGQRVTLRCSPRSGDLSVYWYQQSLDQGLQFLIQYYNGEERAKGNILERFSAQQFPDLHSELNLSSLELGDSALYFCAIRTGGVETQYFGPGTRLLVL.

The chain links TRBV9 to TRBJ1-1, with 7 bases that match TRBD1. The V gene's germline CDR1 is SGDLS and CDR2 YYNGEE. This CDR3 has 14 residues. Germline trimming cut 0 bases from V and 5 bases from J; bases unmatched to any gene: 4. DNA for the CDR3: TGTGCCAGCAGCGTAGGCAGGGGGGGAACTGAAGCTTTCTTT. Translated: CASSVGRGGTEAFF.

V usage is TRBV28 and J usage is TRBJ1-2, with D possibly being TRBD1 (5 bases). The V and J ends lost 2 bases and 2 bases respectively, with 18 bases between them. Germline assignment: CDR1 MDHEN and CDR2 SYDVKM. The CDR3 sequence is 17 residues long. The CDR3 loop is CASSLIIGRGANYGYTF. Written as DNA, the CDR3 is TGTGCCAGCAGTTTAATTATCGGGAGGGGCGCGAACTATGGCTACACCTTC.

This clone was observed a single time. The chain is built from TRBV4-2 and TRBJ1-2; tentative D call: TRBD1 (6 bases). The CDR3 covers 17 residues. Germline V lookup: CDR1 LGHNA, CDR2 YNFKEQ. Deletions cut 3 bases from V and 3 bases from J, with 20 bases between. CDR3 sequence reads: CASSHERPTGWDYGYTF. CDR3 DNA: TGTGCCAGCAGCCACGAGCGACCGACAGGTTGGGACTATGGCTACACCTTC.

As concerns this clone: The same CDR3 is also encoded by other DNA sequences in this sample. The rearrangement links TRBV3-1 (or the pseudogene TRBV3-2) to TRBJ2-3; D may match TRBD1 or TRBD2 (5 bases each). The CDR3 covers 14 residues. Germline CDR1 LGHDT, CDR2 YNNKEL (reference sequence). V was trimmed by 3 bases and J by 0 bases, leaving 7 bases between them. The CDR3 DNA reads as TGTGCCAGCAGCCAGGGGGAGAGCACAGATACGCAGTATTTT. This sequence encodes CASSQGESTDTQYF.

The V call is TRBV2, the J call TRBJ1-2, with D unresolved. Germline CDR1 is SNHLY and CDR2 is FYNNEI. The CDR3 has 14 amino acids. V lost 2 bases, J lost 5 bases, and 12 bases lay in between. CDR3 in amino acids: CASSETGRRYGYTF. The DNA for the CDR3 is TGTGCCAGCAGTGAAACGGGGAGGAGGTATGGCTACACCTTC.

The chain uses TRBV5-4 and TRBJ1-2; D ambiguous. This CDR3 is built from 13 residues. Germline loops: CDR1 SGHNT, CDR2 YYREEE (reference sequence). The germline V and J ends were trimmed by 4 bases and 8 bases, with 15 bases remaining between them. The chain's CDR3 is CASSADPPNGYTF. The CDR3 DNA follows: TGTGCCAGCAGCGCCGACCCTCCCAACGGCTACACCTTC.

This clone occurred a few times. V gene TRBV10-3 combines with J gene TRBJ2-7; 9 positions match TRBD1. Germline V gives CDR1 ENHRY, CDR2 SYGVKD. This CDR3 comprises 13 residues. J was trimmed by 4 bases and V by 2 bases; bases with no gene match: 0. Written as DNA, the CDR3 is TGTGCCATCAGTGAGGGACAGGGGTACGAGCAGTACGTC. Translation: CAISEGQGYEQYV.

This chain joins TRBV7-3 and TRBJ2-2; D remains ambiguous. CDR3 size: 12 residues. Between the trimmed V and J ends, which lost 5 bases and 6 bases, there was a span of 7 bases. Germline V CDR1 and CDR2: SGHTA, FQGTGA. CDR3 bases: TGTGCCAGCAGCCCTAGGCCCGGGGAGCTGTTTTTT. Its translation: CASSPRPGELFF.

The chain joins TRBV24-1 to TRBJ1-4; possible D gene TRBD1, 6 bases. Germline lookup yields CDR1 KGHDR and CDR2 SFDVKD. Trimming pared 4 bases from V and 2 bases from J, leaving 13 bases between. This CDR3 has 16 residues. The CDR3 loop is CATSDATGSTNEKLFF. In DNA, the CDR3 is TGTGCCACCAGTGACGCCACAGGGTCCACTAATGAAAAACTGTTTTTT.

V gene TRBV11-2 combines with J gene TRBJ1-2, with 11 positions matching TRBD1. The CDR3 runs 16 residues. Germline V CDR1 and CDR2: SGHAT, FQNNGV. The V segment lost 4 bases and the J segment 7 bases; nucleotides outside the gene matches: 11. DNA for the CDR3: TGTGCCAGCAGCTCCAGGGACAGGGGGAGAGGCACTGGCTACACCTTC. Residues: CASSSRDRGRGTGYTF.

The chain uses TRBV5-3 and TRBJ1-5; D is possibly TRBD1 (5 bases). TRBV5-3 is an open reading frame whose function is uncertain. The CDR3 contains 14 residues. V lost 4 bases, J lost 2 bases, and 10 bases lay in between. DNA of the CDR3: TGTGCCAGAAGCACCGGACACCGCAATCAGCCCCAGCATTTT. Amino acids: CARSTGHRNQPQHF.

The chain links TRBV2 to TRBJ1-2, with 7 bases lining up with TRBD1. This CDR3 is built from 13 residues. The germline V gene has CDR1 SNHLY and CDR2 FYNNEI. Germline trimming cut 4 bases from V and 5 bases from J; bases unmatched to any gene: 4. The CDR3 coding sequence is TGTGCCAGCAGTGTCCTCAGGGGGTATGGCTACACCTTC. This codes for CASSVLRGYGYTF.

V is TRBV2 and J is TRBJ1-4; 9 nucleotides agree with TRBD1. The germline V gene encodes CDR1 SNHLY and CDR2 FYNNEI. V gave up 6 bases and J gave up 2 bases; unmatched junction bases: 25. The CDR3 contains 22 residues. This CDR3 is CASRHTPIGTGPFLSTNEKLFF. DNA for the CDR3: TGTGCCAGCAGGCACACCCCCATCGGGACAGGGCCCTTTTTATCCACTAATGAAAAACTGTTTTTT.

V is TRBV9 and J is TRBJ2-1, with 8 bases fitting TRBD1. The CDR3 totals 16 residues. Germline lookup yields CDR1 SGDLS and CDR2 YYNGEE. V was clipped by 0 bases and J by 10 bases; unmatched bases: 12. CDR3 DNA sequence: TGTGCCAGCAGCGTAGAAACGGTCAGGGGGCTGGGGGAGCAGTTCTTC. Its protein is CASSVETVRGLGEQFF.

In its sample, this clone was seen a few times. The gene calls are TRBV2 and TRBJ1-1; D is perhaps TRBD1 (5 bases). Germline-derived CDR1 and CDR2 are SNHLY and FYNNEI. CDR3 length: 13 amino acids. Trimming cost V 7 bases and J 2 bases, with 11 bases left between them. CDR3 nucleotide sequence: TGTGCCAGCACTCAGGGTGTCAACACTGAAGCTTTCTTT. It specifies CASTQGVNTEAFF.

The chain is built from TRBV6-5 and TRBJ1-2; D call uncertain. V gave up 0 bases and J gave up 4 bases, with 12 bases separating them. CDR1 is MNHEY and CDR2 is SVGAGI in the germline V gene. This CDR3 contains 15 residues. CDR3: CASSYSAVQVYGYTF. CDR3 nucleotide sequence: TGTGCCAGCAGTTACTCGGCGGTCCAGGTCTATGGCTACACCTTC.

The CDR3: CASSSRGSGTEAFF. The CDR3 DNA follows: TGTGCCAGCAGTAGCAGGGGATCAGGCACTGAAGCTTTCTTT. V usage is TRBV6-6 and J usage is TRBJ1-1; TRBD1 is a possible D gene (6 bases). Germline lookup yields CDR1 MNHNY and CDR2 SVGAGI (reference sequence). This CDR3 is 14 amino acids long. Deletions cut 5 bases from V and 4 bases from J, with 14 bases between.

This clone appeared a few times. The chain uses TRBV2 and TRBJ2-7; D is uncertain. The CDR3 sequence is 11 residues long. Trimming shortened V by 7 bases and J by 7 bases, and 11 bases separated the two germline ends. Per the germline V gene, CDR1 is SNHLY and CDR2 is FYNNEI. CDR3 in DNA: TGTGCCAGCAAAAAAATAGAAGAGCAGTACGTC. Translating it yields CASKKIEEQYV.